A single sample is the source of the 4 T cell receptor beta chains below, sequenced in a study of cytomegalovirus exposure and HLA in healthy donors. PCR primers comprised 60 Vbeta and 13 Jbeta primers. The data were produced by immunoSEQ multiplex PCR, yet TCRdb's version contains in-frame clones alone and is incomplete. This sample has 150,000 to 200,000 clones, with roughly 83% found just once. Sequencing input: PBMCs. These receptors were taken from a boy younger than 10 in good health and CMV-seronegative.

This sequence joins TRBV5-1 and TRBJ2-7; 8 bases agree with TRBD1. The CDR3 consists of 13 residues. Germline V lookup: CDR1 SGHRS, CDR2 YFSETQ. The trim removed 7 bases at V and 7 bases at J, leaving 10 bases unmatched. DNA for the CDR3: TGCGCCAGCCGTCCCCAGGGGGCGCGGGAGCAGTACTTC. It specifies CASRPQGAREQYF.

Concerning this clone itself: At one end the junction does not follow the germline gene, possibly because of a read error. J is TRBJ2-6 and V is TRBV19; perhaps TRBD1 as D (5 bases). The CDR3 is made up of 16 amino acids. In germline, CDR1 is LNHDA, CDR2 SQIVND (reference sequence). Written as DNA, the CDR3 is TGTGCCAGTAGTATAGTGTTAGGCTCTGGGGCCAACGTCCTGGCTTTC. Translating it yields CASSIVLGSGANVLAF.

This chain joins TRBV4-1 and TRBJ2-7; TRBD1 aligns across 9 bases. CDR1 is MGHRA, CDR2 YSYEKL, per germline. The CDR3 is 16 residues long. J gave up 5 bases and V 0 bases, and 8 bases lay outside the gene matches. CDR3 amino acids: CASSQEGTGLGNEQYF. The CDR3 DNA is TGCGCCAGCAGCCAAGAAGGGACAGGGCTGGGGAACGAGCAGTACTTC.

V usage is TRBV11-1 and J usage is TRBJ2-3, with 10 bases aligning to TRBD2. This CDR3 region has 16 residues. V shed 4 bases, J shed 3 bases, and the junction held 7 bases outside the gene matches. Germline V gives CDR1 SGHAT, CDR2 FQDESV (reference sequence). The CDR3 DNA reads TGTGCCAGCAGCTCCTTGAGCGGGAGGGCGACAGATACGCAGTATTTT. It is translated as CASSSLSGRATDTQYF.